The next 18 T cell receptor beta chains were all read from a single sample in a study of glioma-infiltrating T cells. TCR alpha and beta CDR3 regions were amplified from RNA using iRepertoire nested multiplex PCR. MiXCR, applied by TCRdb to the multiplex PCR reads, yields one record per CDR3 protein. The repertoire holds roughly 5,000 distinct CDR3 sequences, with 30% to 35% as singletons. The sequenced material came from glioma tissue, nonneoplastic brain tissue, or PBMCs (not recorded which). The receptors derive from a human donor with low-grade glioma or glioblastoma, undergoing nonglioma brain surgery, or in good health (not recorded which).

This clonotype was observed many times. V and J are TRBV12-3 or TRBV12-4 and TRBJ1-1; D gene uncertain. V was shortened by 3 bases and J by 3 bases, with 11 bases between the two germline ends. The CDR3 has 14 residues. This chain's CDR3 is CASSFGRLYTEAFF. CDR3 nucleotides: TGTGCCAGCAGTTTTGGGAGACTTTACACTGAAGCTTTCTTT.

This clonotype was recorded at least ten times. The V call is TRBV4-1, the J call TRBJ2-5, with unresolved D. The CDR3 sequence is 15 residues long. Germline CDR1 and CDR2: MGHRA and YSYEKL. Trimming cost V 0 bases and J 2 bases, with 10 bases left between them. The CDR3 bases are TGCGCCAGCAGCCAAGAAGGTCGGTTACAAGAGACCCAGTACTTC. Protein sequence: CASSQEGRLQETQYF.

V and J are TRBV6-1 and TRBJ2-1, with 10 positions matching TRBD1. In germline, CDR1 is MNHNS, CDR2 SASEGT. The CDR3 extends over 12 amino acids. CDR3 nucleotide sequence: TGTGCAGGCAGTGAGGGGACAGGGGAATTGTTCTTC. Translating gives CAGSEGTGELFF.

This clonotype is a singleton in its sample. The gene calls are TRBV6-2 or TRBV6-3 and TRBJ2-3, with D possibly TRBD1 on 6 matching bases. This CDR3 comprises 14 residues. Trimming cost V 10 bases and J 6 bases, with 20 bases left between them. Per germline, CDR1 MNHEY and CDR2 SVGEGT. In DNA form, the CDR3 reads TGTGCCAACACCCCAGGGGCTTTTACTGATACGCAGTATTTT. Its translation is CANTPGAFTDTQYF.

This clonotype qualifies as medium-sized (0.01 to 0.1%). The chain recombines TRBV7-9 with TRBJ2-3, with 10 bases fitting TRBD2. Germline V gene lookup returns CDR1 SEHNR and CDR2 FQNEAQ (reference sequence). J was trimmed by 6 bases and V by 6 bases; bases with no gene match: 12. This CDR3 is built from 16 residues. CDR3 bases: TGTGCCAGCAGAAATAGCGGGGGGTTCCACTCCGATACGCAGTATTTT. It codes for CASRNSGGFHSDTQYF.

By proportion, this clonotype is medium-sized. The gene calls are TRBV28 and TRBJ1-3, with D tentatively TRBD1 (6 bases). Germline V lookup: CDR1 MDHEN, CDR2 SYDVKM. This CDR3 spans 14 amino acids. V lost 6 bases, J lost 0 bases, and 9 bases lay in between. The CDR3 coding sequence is TGTGCCAGCAGCCCACAGGGCTCTGGAAACACCATATATTTT. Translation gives CASSPQGSGNTIYF.

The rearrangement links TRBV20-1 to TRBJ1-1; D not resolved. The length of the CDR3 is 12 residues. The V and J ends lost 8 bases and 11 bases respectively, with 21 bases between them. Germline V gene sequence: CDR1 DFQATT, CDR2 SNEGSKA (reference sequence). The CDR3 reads CSNVRVGVEAFF. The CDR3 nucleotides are TGCAGTAATGTACGGGTGGGAGTAGAGGCTTTCTTT.

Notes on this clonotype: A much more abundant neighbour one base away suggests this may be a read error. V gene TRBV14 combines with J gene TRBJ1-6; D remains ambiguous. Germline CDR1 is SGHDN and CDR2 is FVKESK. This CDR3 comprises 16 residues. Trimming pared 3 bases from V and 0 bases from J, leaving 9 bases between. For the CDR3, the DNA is TGTGCCAGCAGCCACGGCTTCAGCTCCTATAATTCACCCCTCCACTTT. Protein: CASSHGFSSYNSPLHF.

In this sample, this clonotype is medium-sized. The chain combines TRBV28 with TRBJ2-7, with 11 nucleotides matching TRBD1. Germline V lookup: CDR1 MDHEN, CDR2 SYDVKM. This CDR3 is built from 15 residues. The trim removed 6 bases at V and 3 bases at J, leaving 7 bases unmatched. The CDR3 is CASSPGQGEDYEQYF. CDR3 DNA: TGTGCCAGCAGCCCGGGACAGGGGGAGGACTACGAGCAGTACTTC.

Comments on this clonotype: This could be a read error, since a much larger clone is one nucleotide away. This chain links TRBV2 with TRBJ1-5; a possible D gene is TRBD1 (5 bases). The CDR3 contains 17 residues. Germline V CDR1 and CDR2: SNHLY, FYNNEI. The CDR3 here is CAGSEVRANLWNQPQHF. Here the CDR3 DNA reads TGTGCCGGCAGTGAAGTCAGGGCGAATTTATGGAATCAGCCCCAGCATTTT.

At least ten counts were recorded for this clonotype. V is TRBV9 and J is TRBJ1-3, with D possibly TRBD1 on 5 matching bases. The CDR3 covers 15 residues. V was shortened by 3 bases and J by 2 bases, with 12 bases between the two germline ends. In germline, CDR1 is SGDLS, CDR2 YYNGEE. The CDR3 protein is CASSAGTATGNTIYF. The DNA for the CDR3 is TGTGCCAGCAGCGCCGGGACCGCGACTGGAAACACCATATATTTT.

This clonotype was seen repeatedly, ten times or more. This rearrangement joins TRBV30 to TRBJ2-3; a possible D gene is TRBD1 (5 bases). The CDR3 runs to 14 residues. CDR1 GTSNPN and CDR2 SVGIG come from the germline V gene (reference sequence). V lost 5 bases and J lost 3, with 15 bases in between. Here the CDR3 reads CAWARAQWTDTQYF. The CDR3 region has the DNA TGTGCCTGGGCCAGGGCCCAGTGGACAGATACGCAGTATTTT.

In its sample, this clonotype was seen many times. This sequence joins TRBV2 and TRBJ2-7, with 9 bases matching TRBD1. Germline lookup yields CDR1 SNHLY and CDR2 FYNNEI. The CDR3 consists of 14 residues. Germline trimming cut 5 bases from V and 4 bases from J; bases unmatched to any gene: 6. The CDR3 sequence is CASSSGTGSYEQYF. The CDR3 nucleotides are TGTGCCAGCAGTTCCGGGACAGGGTCATACGAGCAGTACTTC. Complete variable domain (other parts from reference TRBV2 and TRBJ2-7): EPEVTQTPSHQVTQMGQEVILRCVPISNHLYFYWYRQILGQKVEFLVSFYNNEISEKSEIFDDQFSVERPDGSNFTLKIRSTKLEDSAMYFCASSSGTGSYEQYFGPGTRLTVT.

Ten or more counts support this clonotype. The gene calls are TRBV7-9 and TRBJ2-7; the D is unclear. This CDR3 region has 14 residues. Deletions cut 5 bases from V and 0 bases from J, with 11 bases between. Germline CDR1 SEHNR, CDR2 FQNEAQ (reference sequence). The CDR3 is CASSQGRSSYEQYF. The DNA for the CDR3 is TGTGCCAGCAGCCAAGGCAGAAGCTCCTACGAGCAGTACTTC.

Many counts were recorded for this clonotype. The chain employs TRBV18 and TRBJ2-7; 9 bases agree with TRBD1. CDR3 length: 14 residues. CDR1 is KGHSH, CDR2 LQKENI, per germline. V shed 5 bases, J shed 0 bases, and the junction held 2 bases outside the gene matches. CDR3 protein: CASSTGQGSYEQYF. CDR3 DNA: TGTGCCAGCTCAACGGGACAGGGCTCCTACGAGCAGTACTTC.

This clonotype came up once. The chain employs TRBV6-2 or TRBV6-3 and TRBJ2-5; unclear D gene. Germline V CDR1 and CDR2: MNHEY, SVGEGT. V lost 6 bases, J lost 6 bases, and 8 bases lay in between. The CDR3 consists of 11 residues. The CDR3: CASRYGKTQYF. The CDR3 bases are TGTGCCAGCAGATATGGGAAGACCCAGTACTTC.

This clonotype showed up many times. The CDR3 region is CASSVSPGELFF. The CDR3 DNA reads as TGTGCCAGTAGTGTCTCCCCCGGGGAGCTGTTTTTT. The chain uses TRBV19 and TRBJ2-2; D ambiguous. The germline V gene has CDR1 LNHDA and CDR2 SQIVND (reference sequence). V lost 5 bases, J lost 6 bases, and 7 bases lay in between. The CDR3 has 12 residues.

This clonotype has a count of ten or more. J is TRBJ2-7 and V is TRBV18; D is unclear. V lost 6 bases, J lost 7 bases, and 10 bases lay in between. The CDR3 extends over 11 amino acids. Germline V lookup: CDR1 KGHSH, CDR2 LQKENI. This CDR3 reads CASSEQMEQYF. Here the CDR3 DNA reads TGTGCCAGCTCGGAGCAGATGGAGCAGTACTTC.